Listed below are T cell receptor beta chains from one sample, sequenced in a study of blood T cell repertoires in COVID-19. Using immunoSEQ multiplex PCR, the repertoire was profiled, and TCRdb retains in-frame clones only, with some absent. The profile shows fewer than 150,000 clones, about 80% of them singletons. Sequencing used PBMCs or T cells enriched from blood (not recorded which). Source of these receptors: a man aged 45 to 65 in a cohort exposed to, infected with or recovered from COVID-19 (not recorded which). Both conserved end residues are part of each CDR3. A D gene is named only where the DNA matches it firmly. Some rows mark clone size as missing; the rest say once, few, many or name a class of expanded clone.

V gene,J gene,clone size,D gene,CDR3 protein,CDR3 DNA
TRBV5-1,TRBJ1-1,NA,TRBD1,CASSLVQGVTEAFF,TGCGCCAGCAGCTTGGTACAGGGGGTGACTGAAGCTTTCTTT
TRBV4-2,TRBJ2-7,NA,TRBD1,CASSQDVGGQGYYEQYF,TGTGCCAGCAGCCAAGATGTGGGGGGACAGGGCTACTACGAGCAGTACTTC
TRBV5-1,TRBJ2-7,NA,TRBD2,CASSGLAGVGPYEQYF,TGCGCCAGCAGCGGGCTAGCGGGAGTAGGACCCTACGAGCAGTACTTC
TRBV24-1,TRBJ2-3,NA,TRBD2,CATSDLKGTSGSTDTQYF,TGTGCCACCAGTGATCTTAAGGGGACTAGCGGGAGCACAGATACGCAGTATTTT
TRBV6-2/TRBV6-3,TRBJ1-1,NA,NA,CASSYRQAPYTEAFF,TGTGCCAGCAGTTACCGCCAGGCACCCTACACTGAAGCTTTCTTT
TRBV5-1,TRBJ2-1,NA,NA,CASSLTGEGYNEQFF,TGCGCCAGCAGCTTGACGGGAGAGGGCTACAATGAGCAGTTCTTC
TRBV9,TRBJ2-5,NA,TRBD2,CASSVSGGPETQYF,TGTGCCAGCAGCGTGTCGGGAGGGCCAGAGACCCAGTACTTC
TRBV9,TRBJ1-2,NA,NA,CASSVDSYGYTF,TGTGCCAGCAGCGTGGACAGCTATGGCTACACCTTC
TRBV19,TRBJ2-7,NA,TRBD2,CASSMGGLSSYEQYF,TGTGCCAGTAGTATGGGGGGACTATCCTCCTACGAGCAGTACTTC
TRBV6-5,TRBJ1-1,once,NA,CASSPQVAEAFF,TGTGCCAGCAGTCCACAGGTAGCTGAAGCTTTCTTT
TRBV7-2,TRBJ2-4,NA,TRBD1,CASSLGQGEPKNIQYF,TGTGCCAGCAGCCTTGGACAGGGGGAACCTAAAAACATTCAGTACTTC
TRBV28,TRBJ1-6,NA,TRBD1,CASSVAGQGVSPLHF,TGTGCCAGCAGTGTCGCGGGACAGGGAGTGTCACCCCTCCACTTT
TRBV7-9,TRBJ1-1,NA,TRBD1,CASSLALDRTLNTEAFF,TGTGCCAGCAGCTTAGCTTTGGACAGGACGTTGAACACTGAAGCTTTCTTT
TRBV18,TRBJ1-5,NA,NA,CASSLSTVNSNQPQHF,TGTGCCAGCTCACTATCGACAGTAAATAGCAATCAGCCCCAGCATTTT
TRBV15,TRBJ1-6,NA,TRBD1,CATSREQGVYSPLHF,TGTGCCACCAGCAGAGAGCAGGGGGTTTATTCACCCCTCCACTTT
TRBV15,TRBJ2-1,NA,TRBD2,CATSSAGGRYNEQFF,TGTGCCACCAGCAGTGCGGGGGGGAGGTACAATGAGCAGTTCTTC
TRBV10-3,TRBJ1-1,once,TRBD1,CAIREGAHTEAFF,TGTGCCATACGGGAGGGGGCGCACACTGAAGCTTTCTTT
TRBV2,TRBJ1-2,NA,TRBD1,CASSMDRGGDGYTF,TGTGCCAGCAGCATGGACAGGGGTGGGGATGGCTACACCTTC
TRBV20-1,TRBJ1-2,NA,NA,CSTPAGYTF,TGCAGTACTCCAGCGGGCTACACCTTC
TRBV21-1,TRBJ2-1,NA,NA,CASSKGASGGGNEQFF,TGTGCCAGCAGCAAAGGGGCTAGCGGGGGGGGCAATGAGCAGTTCTTC
TRBV9,TRBJ2-3,once,NA,CASSAGLNTDTQYF,TGTGCCAGCAGCGCGGGACTTAACACAGATACGCAGTATTTT
TRBV5-1,TRBJ2-1,NA,TRBD1,CASDRYGSGEQFF,TGCGCCTCGGACAGGTACGGGTCCGGAGAGCAGTTCTTC
TRBV11-2,TRBJ2-7,NA,TRBD2,CASSSRGNYYEQYF,TGTGCCAGCAGCTCGCGGGGGAATTACTACGAGCAGTACTTC
TRBV30,TRBJ1-5,NA,TRBD1,CAWSGQRGQPNQPQHF,TGTGCCTGGAGTGGGCAACGGGGACAGCCAAATCAGCCCCAGCATTTT
TRBV2,TRBJ1-5,NA,NA,CASSPYSNQPQHF,TGTGCCAGCAGTCCTTATAGCAATCAGCCCCAGCATTTT
TRBV7-2,TRBJ1-6,NA,TRBD1,CASSLGAGTVPSPLHF,TGTGCCAGCAGCTTGGGTGCTGGGACAGTCCCTTCACCCCTCCACTTT
TRBV4-1,TRBJ2-1,NA,TRBD2,CASSQEASGSEQFF,TGCGCCAGCAGCCAAGAGGCTAGCGGGAGTGAGCAGTTCTTC
TRBV6-5,TRBJ2-7,NA,TRBD2,CASKFGLAGGNEQYF,TGTGCCAGCAAGTTCGGACTAGCGGGAGGGAACGAGCAGTACTTC
TRBV2,TRBJ1-5,NA,NA,CATTGESNQPQHF,TGTGCCACTACGGGGGAGTCCAATCAGCCCCAGCATTTT
TRBV18,TRBJ2-5,NA,NA,CASSPPGGLQETQYF,TGTGCCAGCTCACCACCGGGGGGACTTCAAGAGACCCAGTACTTC
TRBV6-2/TRBV6-3,TRBJ1-3,once,NA,CASSFRHLSGNTIYF,TGTGCCAGCAGCTTTCGACACCTCTCTGGAAACACCATATATTTT
TRBV3-1/TRBV3-2,TRBJ1-2,NA,TRBD1,CASSQGGQGANGYTF,TGTGCCAGCAGCCAAGGCGGACAGGGGGCGAATGGCTACACCTTC
TRBV5-1,TRBJ1-4,NA,TRBD1,CASSLTGSGTGEKLFF,TGCGCCAGCAGCTTGACAGGGAGCGGGACAGGGGAAAAACTGTTTTTT
TRBV30,TRBJ1-3,NA,NA,CACRGSGNTIYF,TGTGCCTGCAGGGGTTCTGGAAACACCATATATTTT
TRBV30,TRBJ1-2,NA,NA,CAWTSNYGYTF,TGTGCCTGGACGTCTAACTATGGCTACACCTTC